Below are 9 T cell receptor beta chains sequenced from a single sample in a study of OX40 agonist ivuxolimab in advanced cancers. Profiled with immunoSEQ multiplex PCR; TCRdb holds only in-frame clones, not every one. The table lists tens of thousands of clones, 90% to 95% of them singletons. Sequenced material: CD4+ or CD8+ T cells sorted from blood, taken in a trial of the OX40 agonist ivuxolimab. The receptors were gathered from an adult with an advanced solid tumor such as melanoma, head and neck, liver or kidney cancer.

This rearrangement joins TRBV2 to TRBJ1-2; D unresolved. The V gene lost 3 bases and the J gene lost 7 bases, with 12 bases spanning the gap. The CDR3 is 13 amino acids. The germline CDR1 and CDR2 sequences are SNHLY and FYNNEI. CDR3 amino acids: CASSDSLSPGYTF. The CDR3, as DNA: TGTGCCAGCAGTGATAGTCTCTCCCCTGGCTACACCTTC. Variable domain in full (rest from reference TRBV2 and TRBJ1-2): EPEVTQTPSHQVTQMGQEVILRCVPISNHLYFYWYRQILGQKVEFLVSFYNNEISEKSEIFDDQFSVERPDGSNFTLKIRSTKLEDSAMYFCASSDSLSPGYTFGSGTRLTVV.

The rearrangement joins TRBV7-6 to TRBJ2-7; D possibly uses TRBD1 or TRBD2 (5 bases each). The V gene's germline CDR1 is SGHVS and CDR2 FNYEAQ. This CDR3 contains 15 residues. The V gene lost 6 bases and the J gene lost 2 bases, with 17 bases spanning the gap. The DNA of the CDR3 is TGTGCCAGCAGTCGTAGAGGGGATTCCGCCTACGAGCAGTACTTC. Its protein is CASSRRGDSAYEQYF.

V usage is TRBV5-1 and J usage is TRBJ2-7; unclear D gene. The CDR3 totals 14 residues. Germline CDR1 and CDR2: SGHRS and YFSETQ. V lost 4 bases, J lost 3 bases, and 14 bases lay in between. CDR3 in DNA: TGCGCCAGCAGCCCTGACTTGGGTAGCTACGAGCAGTACTTC. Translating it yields CASSPDLGSYEQYF.

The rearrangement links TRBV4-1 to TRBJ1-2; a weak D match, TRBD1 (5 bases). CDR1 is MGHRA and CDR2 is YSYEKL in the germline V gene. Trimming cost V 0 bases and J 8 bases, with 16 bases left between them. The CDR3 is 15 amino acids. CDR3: CASSQDLRDRLGYTF. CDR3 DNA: TGCGCCAGCAGCCAAGATCTAAGGGACCGCCTGGGCTACACCTTC.

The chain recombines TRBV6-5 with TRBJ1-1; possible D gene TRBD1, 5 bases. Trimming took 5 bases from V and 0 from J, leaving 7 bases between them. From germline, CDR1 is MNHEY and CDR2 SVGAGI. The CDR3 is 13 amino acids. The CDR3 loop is CASSLGVNTEAFF. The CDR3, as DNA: TGTGCCAGCAGTCTGGGGGTGAACACTGAAGCTTTCTTT.

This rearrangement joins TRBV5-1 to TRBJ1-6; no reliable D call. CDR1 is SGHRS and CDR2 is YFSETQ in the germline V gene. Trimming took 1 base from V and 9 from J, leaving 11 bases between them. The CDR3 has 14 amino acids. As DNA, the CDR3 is TGCGCCAGCAGCTTGCTGGCAGCAGGTTCACCCCTCCACTTT. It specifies CASSLLAAGSPLHF.

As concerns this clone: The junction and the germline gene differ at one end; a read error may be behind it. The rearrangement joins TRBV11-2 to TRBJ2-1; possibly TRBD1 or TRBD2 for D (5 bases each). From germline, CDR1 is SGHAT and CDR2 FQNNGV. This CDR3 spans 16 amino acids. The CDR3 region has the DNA TGTGCCAGTAGCTTATGGGGGAGTGGACAATCAGGTGAGCAGTTCTTC. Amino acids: CASSLWGSGQSGEQFF.

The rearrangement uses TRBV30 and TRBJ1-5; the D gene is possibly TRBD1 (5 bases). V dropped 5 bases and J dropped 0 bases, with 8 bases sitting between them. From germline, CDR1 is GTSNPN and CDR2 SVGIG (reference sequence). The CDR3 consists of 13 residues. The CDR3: CAWGGSSNQPQHF. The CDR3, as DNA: TGTGCCTGGGGGGGGTCTAGCAATCAGCCCCAGCATTTT.

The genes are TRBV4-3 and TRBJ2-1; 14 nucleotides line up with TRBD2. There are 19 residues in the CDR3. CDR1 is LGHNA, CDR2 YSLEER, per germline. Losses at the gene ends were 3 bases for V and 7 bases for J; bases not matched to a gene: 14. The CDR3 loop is CASSQPYGGLAGEGNEQFF. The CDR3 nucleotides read TGCGCCAGCAGCCAGCCCTACGGGGGACTAGCGGGAGAAGGGAATGAGCAGTTCTTC.